Listed below are T cell receptor beta chains from one sample, sequenced in a study of blood T cells in healthy people across ages. TCRdb reprocessed the 5' RACE reads with MiXCR, giving one entry per CDR3 protein. Among about 1.8 million distinct CDR3 sequences listed, around half were seen once. The material sequenced was blood. These receptors came from a woman aged 40 to 50 in good health. Each CDR3 is given with its conserved first and last residue. A D gene is named only where the DNA matches it firmly. Part of the rows lack a size; the others show once, few, many or a class for expanded clones.

. . TRBJ1-1 TRBV7-2 CASSFRADTEAFF TGTGCCAGCAGCTTTAGGGCTGACACTGAAGCTTTCTTT
. TRBD1 TRBJ2-1 TRBV7-2 CASSPPTGRFFNEQFF TGTGCCAGCAGCCCCCCGACAGGGCGATTTTTCAATGAGCAGTTCTTC
. TRBD2 TRBJ2-3 TRBV20-1 CSAHAGGGRDTQYF TGCAGTGCTCACGCCGGCGGGGGGCGAGATACGCAGTATTTT
. TRBD2 TRBJ2-1 TRBV4-1 CASSQESSGGALNEQFF TGCGCCAGCAGCCAAGAAAGTAGCGGGGGGGCCTTGAATGAGCAGTTCTTC
. . TRBJ1-1 TRBV7-2 CASSLRQGHTEAFF TGTGCCAGCAGCTTGCGGCAGGGGCACACTGAGGCTTTCTTT
few TRBD1 TRBJ2-7 TRBV5-1 CASSIGQGAREQYF TGCGCCAGCAGCATCGGACAGGGGGCGAGGGAGCAGTACTTC
. . TRBJ1-2 TRBV20-1 CSAREQGYGYTF TGCAGTGCTAGAGAACAGGGTTATGGCTACACCTTC
few . TRBJ2-7 TRBV5-6 CASSLPDGLPLEQYF TGTGCCAGCAGCCTCCCCGACGGACTTCCGCTCGAGCAGTACTTC
few TRBD2 TRBJ2-4 TRBV28 CASSPWEGMGSNIQYF TGTGCCAGCAGTCCCTGGGAGGGAATGGGGAGTAACATTCAGTACTTC
. . TRBJ2-7 TRBV6-1 CASSASRQIYEQYF TGTGCCAGCAGTGCCAGCCGACAAATATACGAGCAGTACTTC
few . TRBJ1-2 TRBV15 CATSRGRDYGYTF TGTGCCACCAGCAGAGGCCGGGACTATGGCTACACCTTC
. . TRBJ2-1 TRBV3-1 CASSGDFAYNEQFF TGTGCCAGCAGTGGGGACTTTGCCTACAATGAGCAGTTCTTC